The text below deals with one T cell receptor beta chain. The antigen is not known. Trimming at V came to 3 bases and at J to 0 bases, leaving 4 bases not matched to a gene. Germline V CDR1 and CDR2: SGHAT, FQNNGV. The CDR3 is made up of 16 amino acids. The data stem from a study of human T cells and chemical hapten exposure. Study in general: Patch testing placed 0.01% DPC on the upper back, with readings at 6 days. Yields of TCR per sample differed, chiefly owing to small differences in pooled library volume.

The time point: pre-sensitization, week 0. Treatment reported: therapeutic diphenylcyclopropenone sensitization with weekly scalp DPC. Alopecia patients deemed DPC-suitable, aged 18 to 70, excluding pregnancy. TCRdb re-called the RACE reads with MiXCR, one entry per CDR3 protein. Of tens of thousands of distinct CDR3 sequences detected, around 10% appear once; the ten largest clones hold around 4.1%. The study, taken as a whole, reports: In the PT1 data, expanded TCR counts showed a positive correlation with patch test score.

This receptor was obtained from a woman in her thirties or forties with alopecia areata. Some clones in this sample may be carry-over from other donors' samples. V is TRBV11-2 and J is TRBJ2-3; 9 positions match TRBD2. Here the sequenced sample was whole blood, taken in connection with sensitization to the hapten diphenylcyclopropenone (DPC). This CDR3 is CASSFATSGSTDTQYF. For the CDR3, the DNA is TGTGCCAGCAGCTTCGCAACTAGCGGGAGCACAGATACGCAGTATTTT. The full variable domain, rest sourced from reference TRBV11-2 and TRBJ2-3, is EAGVAQSPRYKIIEKRQSVAFWCNPISGHATLYWYQQILGQGPKLLIQFQNNGVVDDSQLPKDRFSAERLKGVDSTLKIQPAKLEDSAVYLCASSFATSGSTDTQYFGPGTRLTVL.